Shown below are 9 T cell receptor beta chains from a single sample sequenced in a study of PD-1 blockade in classical Hodgkin lymphoma. Sequenced by immunoSEQ multiplex PCR; TCRdb stores in-frame clones only, minus some. Among just over 50,000 clones listed, around 75% were seen once. Every single patient, without exception, relapsed after autologous stem cell transplantation, and brentuximab vedotin exposure varied. The material was peripheral blood mononuclear cells (PBMCs), obtained before the second cycle of nivolumab. The source is a human donor with classical Hodgkin lymphoma.

CDR3 bases: TGTGCCAGTACCTCCCGCGGGGCCGGATTTAATGAAAAACTGTTTTTT. Amino acid sequence: CASTSRGAGFNEKLFF. The gene calls are TRBV19 and TRBJ1-4; D is perhaps TRBD1 (5 bases). Between the trimmed V and J ends, which lost 7 bases and 4 bases, there was a span of 19 bases. This CDR3 region has 16 residues. From germline, CDR1 is LNHDA and CDR2 SQIVND (reference sequence).

The rearrangement joins TRBV7-2 to TRBJ2-7, with D perhaps TRBD1 (7 bases). CDR1 and CDR2 from the germline V gene are SGHTA and FQGNSA. The CDR3 has 17 amino acids. V was cut by 0 bases and J by 1 base, with 16 bases left in between. CDR3: CASSLAQGGGDSYEQYF. The CDR3 DNA follows: TGTGCCAGCAGCTTAGCGCAGGGGGGAGGCGATTCCTACGAGCAGTACTTC.

This clone has only a few counts. V usage is TRBV6-5 and J usage is TRBJ1-5, with 8 positions matching TRBD1. Germline loops: CDR1 MNHEY, CDR2 SVGAGI. With V trimmed by 8 bases and J by 2 bases, 2 bases remained unmatched. The CDR3 is made up of 13 amino acids. The DNA for the CDR3 is TGTGCCAGCGGGGGACAGGGCAATCAGCCCCAGCATTTT. This translates into CASGGQGNQPQHF.

The sample holds many counts of this clone. Other DNA sequences in this sample translate to the same CDR3. V usage is TRBV28 and J usage is TRBJ1-2; the match to TRBD1 covers 9 bases. This CDR3 contains 15 residues. Germline CDR1 reads MDHEN; CDR2 reads SYDVKM. The V and J ends lost 6 bases and 2 bases, in that order; junction bases with no gene match: 7. The CDR3 spells CASSSSGTGNYGYTF. CDR3 sequence (DNA): TGTGCCAGCAGCTCTTCGGGGACAGGGAACTATGGCTACACCTTC.

This clone has more than one count but fewer than ten. The CDR3 region is CASSPDRGSYEQYF. The CDR3 DNA follows: TGTGCCAGCAGCCCGGACAGAGGATCCTACGAGCAGTACTTC. The chain uses TRBV5-4 and TRBJ2-7; maybe TRBD1 (6 bases). Germline CDR1 and CDR2: SGHNT and YYREEE (reference sequence). The CDR3 loop spans 14 amino acids. Trimming took off 4 bases at V and 1 base at J, with 12 bases between the two ends. Drawing the rest from reference TRBV5-4 and TRBJ2-7, the complete variable domain is ETGVTQSPTHLIKTRGQQVTLRCSSQSGHNTVSWYQQALGQGPQFIFQYYREEENGRGNFPPRFSGLQFPNYSSELNVNALELDDSALYLCASSPDRGSYEQYFGPGTRLTVT.

The rearrangement joins TRBV7-2 to TRBJ2-5, with TRBD1 identical over 8 bases. This CDR3 has 15 residues. Germline V gene data show CDR1 as SGHTA and CDR2 as FQGNSA. With V trimmed by 5 bases and J by 3 bases, 8 bases remained unmatched. The CDR3 bases are TGTGCCAGCAGCGACAGGGGACGTCTGGAAGAGACCCAGTACTTC. It encodes CASSDRGRLEETQYF.

The chain employs TRBV7-2 and TRBJ1-1; D is unclear. The CDR3 consists of 12 residues. Trimming removed 0 bases from V and 7 bases from J, with 6 bases in between. CDR1 is SGHTA and CDR2 is FQGNSA in the germline V gene. CDR3 loop: CASSLAGNEAFF. The CDR3 region has the DNA TGTGCCAGCAGCTTAGCGGGGAATGAAGCTTTCTTT.

The chain carries TRBV19 and TRBJ2-7; maybe TRBD2 (5 bases). CDR3 length equals 12 residues. CDR1 LNHDA and CDR2 SQIVND come from the germline V gene (reference sequence). Deletions cut 6 bases from V and 6 bases from J, with 12 bases between. CDR3 sequence (DNA): TGTGCCAGTAGCCGGACTGGGCTCGAGCAGTACTTC. Translated: CASSRTGLEQYF.

This clone has only a few counts. V usage is TRBV6-9 and J usage is TRBJ2-5, with 7 bases fitting TRBD2. The length of the CDR3 is 16 residues. Germline loops: CDR1 MNHGY, CDR2 SVAAGI. The trim removed 7 bases at V and 5 bases at J, leaving 16 bases unmatched. CDR3 in DNA: TGTGCCAGCATCCCTAGCAGGAAGACCGGGGGGGAGACCCAGTACTTC. Amino acid sequence: CASIPSRKTGGETQYF.